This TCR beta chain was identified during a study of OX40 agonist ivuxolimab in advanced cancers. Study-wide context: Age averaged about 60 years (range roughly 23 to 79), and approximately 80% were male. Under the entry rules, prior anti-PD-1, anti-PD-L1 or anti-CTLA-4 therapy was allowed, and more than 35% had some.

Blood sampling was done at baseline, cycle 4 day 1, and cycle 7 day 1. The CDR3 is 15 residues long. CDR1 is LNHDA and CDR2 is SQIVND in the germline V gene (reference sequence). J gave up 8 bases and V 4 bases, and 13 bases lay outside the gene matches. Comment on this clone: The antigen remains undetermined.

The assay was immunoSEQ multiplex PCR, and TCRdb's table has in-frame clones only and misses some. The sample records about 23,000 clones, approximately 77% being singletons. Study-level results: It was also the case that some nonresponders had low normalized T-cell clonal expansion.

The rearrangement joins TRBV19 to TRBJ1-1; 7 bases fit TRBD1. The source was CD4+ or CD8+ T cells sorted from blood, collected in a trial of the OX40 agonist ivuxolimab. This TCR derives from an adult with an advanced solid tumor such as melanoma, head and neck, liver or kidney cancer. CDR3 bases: TGTGCCAGTAGTAGGGGGGACAGCCTCTACGGGGAAGCTTTCTTT. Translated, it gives CASSRGDSLYGEAFF.